These T cell receptor beta chains were read from a single sample in a study of metastatic and nonmetastatic thyroid tumors. TCRdb re-called clones from the PCR reads using MiXCR. The sample lists some 19,000 clones; roughly 26% were seen once. Sequencing input: tumor tissue. Receptors originate from a female donor with papillary thyroid cancer or a benign thyroid nodule (not recorded which). Some clones in this sample may be carry-over from other donors' samples. Both conserved end residues are part of each CDR3. D genes are given only for firm matches. Some rows have no size entry. The others give once, few or many, or a class for an expanded clone.

TRBV5-1,.,.,TRBJ2-5,CASSFALRTEAEETQYF,TGCGCCAGCAGCTTTGCATTGAGGACGGAGGCGGAAGAGACCCAGTACTTC
TRBV28,TRBD1,.,TRBJ1-2,CASKQGGWWDGYTF,TGTGCCAGCAAACAGGGGGGTTGGTGGGATGGCTACACCTTC
TRBV30,.,.,TRBJ2-7,CAWNRGGDTYEQYF,TGTGCCTGGAACCGCGGGGGCGATACCTACGAGCAGTACTTC
TRBV20-1,TRBD2,.,TRBJ2-3,CSAHLLGGGADTQYF,TGCAGTGCTCATTTGCTGGGCGGGGGGGCAGATACGCAGTATTTT
TRBV19,.,few,TRBJ1-1,CASLSGGRTEAFF,TGTGCCAGTCTGAGCGGGGGAAGAACTGAAGCTTTCTTT
TRBV15,.,many,TRBJ2-7,CATSRDLGTFASYEQYF,TGTGCCACCAGCAGAGATTTAGGGACCTTCGCCTCCTACGAGCAGTACTTC
TRBV11-2,.,.,TRBJ1-1,CASSLEWAAEAFF,TGTGCCAGCAGCTTAGAATGGGCAGCGGAAGCTTTCTTT
TRBV11-2,.,.,TRBJ1-1,CASSSVGAAAFF,TGTGCCAGCAGCTCGGTGGGGGCGGCAGCTTTCTTT
TRBV20-1,TRBD2,.,TRBJ2-7,CSARGTSGLTYEQYF,TGCAGTGCTAGAGGGACTAGCGGGCTAACCTACGAGCAGTACTTC
TRBV9,.,.,TRBJ2-1,CASSVETEGMDCEQFF,TGTGCCAGCAGCGTTGAGACTGAGGGGATGGATTGTGAGCAGTTCTTC
TRBV6-5,.,few,TRBJ1-6,CASSYSTGHHNSPLHF,TGTGCCAGCAGTTACTCGACAGGACATCATAATTCACCCCTCCACTTT
TRBV24-1,.,many,TRBJ1-6,CATSDSGTIDSPLHF,TGTGCCACCAGTGACTCCGGGACAATCGATTCACCCCTCCACTTT
TRBV6-1,TRBD1,.,TRBJ2-7,CASRDSTGTGALGEQYF,TGTGCCAGCAGGGATAGCACCGGGACAGGGGCGTTAGGAGAGCAGTACTTC
TRBV20-1,TRBD1,many,TRBJ1-5,CSARGGQGGQNQPQHF,TGCAGTGCTAGAGGCGGACAGGGGGGGCAAAATCAGCCCCAGCATTTT
TRBV29-1,.,many,TRBJ2-1,CSVPGRGSSYNEQFF,TGCAGCGTCCCGGGGAGGGGGAGCTCCTACAATGAGCAGTTCTTC
TRBV2,.,.,TRBJ2-2,CASSEGRQGGGTGELFF,TGTGCCAGCAGTGAAGGAAGACAGGGAGGAGGCACCGGGGAGCTGTTTTTT
TRBV20-1,.,many,TRBJ2-5,CSARESTRNQETQYF,TGCAGTGCTAGAGAGTCGACTAGAAACCAAGAGACCCAGTACTTC
TRBV4-1,.,.,TRBJ2-7,CASSQWTIGDSEQYF,TGCGCCAGCAGCCAATGGACTATCGGCGATAGTGAGCAGTACTTC
TRBV10-3,.,few,TRBJ1-2,CAIRGENYGYTF,TGTGCCATCAGGGGAGAAAACTATGGCTACACCTTC
TRBV30,.,.,TRBJ1-2,CATFVRGYGYTF,TGTGCCACCTTCGTCCGCGGTTATGGCTACACCTTC
TRBV12-3/TRBV12-4,TRBD1,.,TRBJ1-2,CASSLPGQGGDGYTF,TGTGCCAGCAGTTTACCGGGACAGGGGGGAGATGGCTACACCTTC
TRBV27,TRBD1,few,TRBJ1-6,CASSLWAGGSPLHF,TGTGCCAGCAGTTTATGGGCAGGGGGGTCACCCCTCCACTTT
TRBV24-1,TRBD2,many,TRBJ2-3,CATRRCGRVVGRADTQYF,TGTGCCACCAGGAGATGCGGGAGGGTGGTCGGACGGGCAGATACGCAGTATTTT